Reported below is one TCR beta chain. Its antigen remains unidentified. Between the trimmed V and J ends, which lost 6 bases and 1 base, there was a span of 13 bases. The CDR3 totals 15 residues. Germline V gene data show CDR1 as ENHRY and CDR2 as SYGVKD. These data originate in a study of T cell responses to AZD1222 COVID-19 vaccine. The assay was immunoSEQ multiplex PCR, and TCRdb's table has in-frame clones only and misses some. The sample has 95,000 to 150,000 clones; just under 90% are singletons. Study outcomes and limitations: Possibly, clonal diversity was underestimated; donors were largely white British and included more females. The CD4 TCRs associated with vaccination extended across spike and predominated at 160-218 and 743-854.

The sample consisted of peripheral blood, taken on day 0 of AZD1222 vaccination. The genes are TRBV10-3 and TRBJ2-1; possible D gene TRBD1, 5 bases. This TCR came from an adult in good health. In nucleotides, the CDR3 is TGTGCCATCAGCTCAGGGTCCGGGTCCTACAATGAGCAGTTCTTC. This encodes CAISSGSGSYNEQFF.